The 17 T cell receptor beta chains reported below all come from one sample, sequenced in a study of blood T cell repertoires in COVID-19. Profiled with immunoSEQ multiplex PCR; TCRdb holds only in-frame clones, not every one. The table has hundreds of thousands of clones, around nine tenths seen once; the top ten hold roughly 3.3%. The source material was peripheral blood. The source is a woman younger than 30 who had recovered from COVID-19.

The V gene is TRBV7-8, the J gene TRBJ1-2; the match to TRBD1 covers 7 bases. The ends lost 5 bases at V and 1 base at J; junction bases unmatched: 10. Germline V gives CDR1 SGHVS, CDR2 FQNEAQ. This CDR3 spans 16 amino acids. The CDR3 protein is CASSKRTGQRNYGYTF. Here the CDR3 DNA reads TGTGCCAGCAGCAAGAGGACGGGACAGCGTAACTATGGCTACACCTTC.

J is TRBJ2-7 and V is TRBV10-1, with D possibly matching TRBD2 (5 bases). This CDR3 spans 15 amino acids. Trimming pared 2 bases from V and 9 bases from J, leaving 20 bases between. Germline CDR1 WNHNN, CDR2 SYGVQD (reference sequence). CDR3 in amino acids: CASSELRTEGLRQYV. The CDR3 DNA follows: TGCGCCAGCAGTGAGCTAAGGACTGAAGGATTAAGGCAGTACGTC.

The chain combines TRBV27 with TRBJ1-4, with D unclear. The V and J ends lost 3 bases and 0 bases respectively, with 8 bases between them. The germline V gene has CDR1 MNHEY and CDR2 SMNVEV (reference sequence). CDR3 length: 15 amino acids. The CDR3 reads CASSLSGSTNEKLFF. DNA for the CDR3: TGTGCCAGCAGTTTGTCGGGATCAACTAATGAAAAACTGTTTTTT. Filled out from reference TRBV27 and TRBJ1-4, the complete variable domain reads EAQVTQNPRYLITVTGKKLTVTCSQNMNHEYMSWYRQDPGLGLRQIYYSMNVEVTDKGDVPEGYKVSRKEKRNFPLILESPSPNQTSLYFCASSLSGSTNEKLFFGSGTQLSVL.

V usage is TRBV6-1 and J usage is TRBJ1-1, with 7 bases aligning to TRBD1. Per the germline V gene, CDR1 is MNHNS and CDR2 is SASEGT. This CDR3 has 17 amino acids. V shed 2 bases, J shed 0 bases, and the junction held 9 bases outside the gene matches. CDR3 loop: CASSEYPRTGLNTEAFF. Here the CDR3 DNA reads TGTGCCAGCAGTGAATATCCCCGGACAGGATTGAACACTGAAGCTTTCTTT.

The rearrangement uses TRBV4-1 and TRBJ2-3; TRBD2 agrees at 7 bases. The CDR3 loop spans 15 amino acids. Trimming cost V 4 bases and J 2 bases; bases outside gene matches: 6. CDR1 is MGHRA, CDR2 YSYEKL, per germline. CDR3 coding DNA: TGCGCCAGCAGCCTCAATAGCGGGTCCACAGATACGCAGTATTTT. It yields the protein CASSLNSGSTDTQYF.

The chain is built from TRBV19 and TRBJ2-1, with 9 bases that match TRBD1. J lost 5 bases, V lost 5 bases, and 7 bases had no gene match. Germline V gives CDR1 LNHDA, CDR2 SQIVND (reference sequence). CDR3 length equals 15 residues. The CDR3 DNA reads as TGTGCCAGTAGTCCGGGACAGGGTCCCCACAATGAGCAGTTCTTC. The encoded protein is CASSPGQGPHNEQFF.

This chain links TRBV18 with TRBJ1-5; 7 bases are shared with TRBD1. The germline CDR1 and CDR2 sequences are KGHSH and LQKENI. V lost 0 bases, J lost 5 bases, and 4 bases stayed unmatched. There are 15 residues in the CDR3. CDR3 amino acids: CASSPPGTGDQPQHF. As DNA, the CDR3 is TGTGCCAGCTCACCACCGGGCACAGGGGATCAGCCCCAGCATTTT.

The chain combines TRBV7-2 with TRBJ2-5; 7 bases are a match to TRBD1. There are 13 residues in the CDR3. Germline V CDR1 and CDR2: SGHTA, FQGNSA. The junction had 3 bases not matched to a gene; V was cut back by 3 bases and J by 5 bases. DNA for the CDR3: TGTGCCAGCAGCTTCTCCAGGGGGGAGACCCAGTACTTC. It yields the protein CASSFSRGETQYF.

The chain carries TRBV21-1 and TRBJ2-7; the D call of TRBD2 is as the table states it, not checked on the DNA. TRBV21-1 constitutes a pseudogene. The length of the CDR3 is 17 residues. In DNA form, the CDR3 reads TGTGCCAGCAGCAAAGTAAGGGGCGGGAGGGCCCCGTACGAGCAGTACGTC. Translating gives CASSKVRGGRAPYEQYV.

V is TRBV5-1 and J is TRBJ2-3, with 10 nucleotides matching TRBD2. Germline CDR1 is SGHRS and CDR2 is YFSETQ. The CDR3 contains 16 residues. Trimming cost V 0 bases and J 3 bases; bases outside gene matches: 4. The CDR3 nucleotides read TGCGCCAGCAGCTTGGCGGTAGCGGGAGGTACAGATACGCAGTATTTT. It yields the protein CASSLAVAGGTDTQYF.

In this sample, this clone turned up once. This sample includes further DNA sequences coding for the same CDR3. This sequence joins TRBV7-2 and TRBJ1-2; 7 bases are a match to TRBD1. The ends lost 4 bases at V and 4 bases at J; junction bases unmatched: 3. There are 13 residues in the CDR3. CDR1 and CDR2 (germline): SGHTA, FQGNSA. Here the CDR3 reads CASSSRQGYGYTF. Here the CDR3 DNA reads TGTGCCAGCAGCTCCCGACAGGGCTATGGCTACACCTTC.

The chain recombines TRBV12-3 or TRBV12-4 with TRBJ1-3; D remains unclear. The CDR3 runs to 13 residues. V lost 6 bases and J lost 2, with 8 bases in between. The CDR3 loop reads CASRTNAGNTIYF. CDR3 sequence (DNA): TGTGCCAGCAGAACAAATGCTGGAAACACCATATATTTT.

V is TRBV19 and J is TRBJ2-7; the match to TRBD2 covers 10 bases. Unmatched junction bases numbered 5, after V lost 7 bases and J lost 11 bases. This CDR3 comprises 11 residues. The germline V gene encodes CDR1 LNHDA and CDR2 SQIVND (reference sequence). In nucleotides, the CDR3 is TGTGCCAGTACCCTAGCGGGAGTCAAGTACGTC. The encoded protein is CASTLAGVKYV.

The chain carries TRBV12-3 or TRBV12-4 and TRBJ1-1; TRBD1 is a possible D gene (5 bases). V was cut by 7 bases and J by 4 bases, with 13 bases left in between. This CDR3 comprises 13 residues. The CDR3 sequence is CASNIRRGTEAFF. The CDR3, as DNA: TGTGCCAGCAATATTAGAAGGGGCACTGAAGCTTTCTTT.

The chain links TRBV9 to TRBJ2-2, with 14 bases aligning to TRBD2. Germline V gives CDR1 SGDLS, CDR2 YYNGEE. The CDR3 loop spans 20 amino acids. V was clipped by 4 bases and J by 0 bases; unmatched bases: 11. CDR3 residues: CASSPGRGLAGVSNTGELFF. CDR3 nucleotides: TGTGCCAGCAGCCCGGGGCGGGGACTAGCGGGAGTATCGAACACCGGGGAGCTGTTTTTT. Full variable domain (missing parts from reference TRBV9 and TRBJ2-2): DSGVTQTPKHLITATGQRVTLRCSPRSGDLSVYWYQQSLDQGLQFLIQYYNGEERAKGNILERFSAQQFPDLHSELNLSSLELGDSALYFCASSPGRGLAGVSNTGELFFGEGSRLTVL.

The chain is built from TRBV29-1 and TRBJ2-3; maybe TRBD1 (6 bases). CDR1 is SQVTM and CDR2 is ANQGSEA in the germline V gene. V was trimmed by 7 bases and J by 1 base, leaving 18 bases between them. This CDR3 has 15 residues. The CDR3 region has the DNA TGCAGCGCTACCTCAGGGGTCCCACGCACAGATACGCAGTATTTT. It encodes CSATSGVPRTDTQYF.

This chain uses TRBV12-3 or TRBV12-4 with TRBJ2-3; possibly TRBD2 for D (5 bases). The CDR3 runs to 13 residues. V was cut by 4 bases and J by 6 bases, with 11 bases left in between. CDR3 protein: CASSSRRTDTQYF. The CDR3 region has the DNA TGTGCCAGCAGTTCCCGCCGGACTGATACGCAGTATTTT.